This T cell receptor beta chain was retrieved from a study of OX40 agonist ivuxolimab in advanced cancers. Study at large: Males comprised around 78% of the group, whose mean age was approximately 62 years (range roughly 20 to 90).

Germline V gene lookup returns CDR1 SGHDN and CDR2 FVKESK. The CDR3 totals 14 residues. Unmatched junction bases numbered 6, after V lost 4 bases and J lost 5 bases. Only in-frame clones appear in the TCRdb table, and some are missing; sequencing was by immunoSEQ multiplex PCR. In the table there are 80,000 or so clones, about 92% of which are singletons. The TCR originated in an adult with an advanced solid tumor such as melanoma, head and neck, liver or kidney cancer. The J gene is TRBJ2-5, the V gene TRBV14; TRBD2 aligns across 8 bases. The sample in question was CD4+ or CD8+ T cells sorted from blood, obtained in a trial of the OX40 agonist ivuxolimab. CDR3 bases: TGTGCCAGCAGCCGCCCGGGAGGGATGGAGACCCAGTACTTC. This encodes CASSRPGGMETQYF.